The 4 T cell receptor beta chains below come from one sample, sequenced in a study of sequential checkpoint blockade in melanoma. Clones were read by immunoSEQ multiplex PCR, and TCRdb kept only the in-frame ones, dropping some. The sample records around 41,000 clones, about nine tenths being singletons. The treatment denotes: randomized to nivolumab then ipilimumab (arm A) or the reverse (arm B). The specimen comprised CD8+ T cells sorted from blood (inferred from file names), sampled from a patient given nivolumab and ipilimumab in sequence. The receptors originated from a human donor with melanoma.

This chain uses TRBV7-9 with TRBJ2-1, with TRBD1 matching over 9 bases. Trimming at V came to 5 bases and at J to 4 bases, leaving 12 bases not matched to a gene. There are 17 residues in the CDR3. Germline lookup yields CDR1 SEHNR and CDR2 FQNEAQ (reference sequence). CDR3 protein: CASSPQPPGQGYNEQFF. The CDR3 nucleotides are TGTGCCAGCAGCCCTCAACCACCGGGACAGGGTTACAATGAGCAGTTCTTC.

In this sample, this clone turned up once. The CDR3: CASSLGTGAYEQYF. Written as DNA, the CDR3 is TGTGCCAGCAGCTTGGGGACAGGGGCCTACGAGCAGTACTTC. The chain joins TRBV13 to TRBJ2-7; 10 bases are shared with TRBD1. The junction had 1 base not matched to a gene; V was cut back by 3 bases and J by 2 bases. This CDR3 is built from 14 residues. Germline CDR1 PRHDT, CDR2 FYEKMQ (reference sequence).

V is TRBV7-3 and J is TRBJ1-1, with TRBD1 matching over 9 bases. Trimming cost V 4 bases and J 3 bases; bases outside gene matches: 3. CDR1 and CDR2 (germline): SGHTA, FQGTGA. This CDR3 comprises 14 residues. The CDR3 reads CASSSGQGHTEAFF. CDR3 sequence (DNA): TGTGCCAGCAGCTCCGGACAGGGGCACACTGAAGCTTTCTTT.

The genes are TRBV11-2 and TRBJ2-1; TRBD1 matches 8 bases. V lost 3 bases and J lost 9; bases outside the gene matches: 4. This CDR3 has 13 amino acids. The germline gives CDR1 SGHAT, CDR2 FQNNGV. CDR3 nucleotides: TGTGCCAGCAGCTTTCAGGGGGCGGTTGAGCAGTTCTTC. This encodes CASSFQGAVEQFF.